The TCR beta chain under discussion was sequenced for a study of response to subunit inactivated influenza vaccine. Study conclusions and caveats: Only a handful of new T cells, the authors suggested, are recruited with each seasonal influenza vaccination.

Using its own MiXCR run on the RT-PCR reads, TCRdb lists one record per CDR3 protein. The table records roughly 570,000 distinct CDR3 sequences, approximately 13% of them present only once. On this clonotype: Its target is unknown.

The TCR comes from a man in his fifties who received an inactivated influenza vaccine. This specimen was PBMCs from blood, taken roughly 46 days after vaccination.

The CDR3 DNA reads TGTGCCACCAGTGATCCTGCGGCAGGGGGAATCGGAGAGACCCAGTACTTC. Amino acid sequence: CATSDPAAGGIGETQYF. The rearrangement joins TRBV24-1 to TRBJ2-5, with 7 bases aligning to TRBD1. With 3 bases clipped from V and 4 bases from J, the junction kept 13 bases outside the gene matches. The CDR3 is made up of 17 amino acids. CDR1 is KGHDR, CDR2 SFDVKD, per germline.